This T cell receptor beta chain is drawn from a study of T cell responses to AZD1222 COVID-19 vaccine. Study-level results: A rise in Spike-specific TCR breadth and depth followed two AZD1222 doses. Clonal diversity may have been underestimated in mostly white British donors.

Regarding this clone: Its antigen is unknown.

Trimming stripped 6 bases from V and 13 bases from J, with 24 bases between. The V gene's germline CDR1 is MDHEN and CDR2 SYDVKM. The CDR3 has 15 residues. Using immunoSEQ multiplex PCR, the repertoire was profiled, and TCRdb retains in-frame clones only, with some absent. The sample lists over 100,000 clones, approximately 90% occurring once. The sample in question was peripheral blood, obtained on day 0 of AZD1222 vaccination. This sequence originates from an adult in good health. This chain connects TRBV28 to TRBJ1-4; TRBD1 is a possible D gene (5 bases). The CDR3: CASSPSKGPGSGLFF. The CDR3 DNA sequence: TGTGCCAGCAGCCCGTCGAAGGGACCCGGCTCCGGACTGTTTTTT.